Listed below are T cell receptor beta chains from one sample, sequenced in a study of patients and donors after allogeneic stem cell transplantation. TCRdb independently ran MiXCR on the RT-PCR reads; one entry per CDR3 protein. The table lists about 110,000 distinct CDR3 sequences, around 35% of them singletons, with around 25% in the top ten. Source material: blood, either unsorted or a sorted T cell fraction (not recorded which). The receptors were sampled from a human donor who was either an allogeneic HSCT recipient or a stem cell or donor lymphocyte infusion donor (not recorded which). It is not recorded whose cells these are; they may come from a transplant donor. Each CDR3 is given without its conserved first and last residue. Each record gives: J gene, V gene, CDR3 protein.

J: TRBJ1-4; V: TRBV24-1; CDR3: ATLLESTNEKLF
J: TRBJ2-2; V: TRBV4-3; CDR3: ASSRRAKPPGELF
J: TRBJ2-5; V: TRBV27; CDR3: ASSPQGGETQY
J: TRBJ1-5; V: TRBV19; CDR3: ASSGKQGFNQPQH
J: TRBJ2-1; V: TRBV29-1; CDR3: SVEDEDGASYNEQF
J: TRBJ2-7; V: TRBV5-1; CDR3: ASSGTSGLYEQY
J: TRBJ2-6; V: TRBV27; CDR3: ASSLVPSGANVLT
J: TRBJ1-1; V: TRBV29-1; CDR3: SALRDLNTEAF
J: TRBJ2-3; V: TRBV12-3/TRBV12-4; CDR3: ASSPTSLTDTQY
J: TRBJ2-1; V: TRBV5-6; CDR3: ASRNPGQGFNEQF
J: TRBJ1-5; V: TRBV28; CDR3: ASRDSHQPQH
J: TRBJ1-5; V: TRBV6-2/TRBV6-3; CDR3: ASSKDVNSNQPQH
J: TRBJ1-3; V: TRBV6-2/TRBV6-3; CDR3: ASSWGPGDTIY
J: TRBJ1-1; V: TRBV7-2; CDR3: ASSPRTLGAEAF
J: TRBJ1-6; V: TRBV20-1; CDR3: SASLGHLPNSPLH
J: TRBJ1-3; V: TRBV6-6; CDR3: ASSPDRVGNTIY
J: TRBJ1-1; V: TRBV7-2; CDR3: ASSFHRANTEAF
J: TRBJ1-4; V: TRBV4-3; CDR3: ASSPRDRGHEKLF
J: TRBJ1-1; V: TRBV12-3/TRBV12-4; CDR3: ASRTVPNTEAF
J: TRBJ1-6; V: TRBV7-9; CDR3: ASSFSGTGLSYNSPLH
J: TRBJ2-1; V: TRBV5-1; CDR3: ASSLGLADHNEQF
J: TRBJ1-4; V: TRBV29-1; CDR3: SVGGATNEKLF
J: TRBJ2-1; V: TRBV7-9; CDR3: ASSSGLAGDRSYNEQF
J: TRBJ2-1; V: TRBV24-1; CDR3: ATSDYGLADNEQF
J: TRBJ1-2; V: TRBV29-1; CDR3: SVERANYGYT
J: TRBJ1-3; V: TRBV6-2/TRBV6-3; CDR3: ASSYSTYNSGNTIY
J: TRBJ1-2; V: TRBV5-5; CDR3: ASSLFSDPYYGYT
J: TRBJ1-1; V: TRBV29-1; CDR3: SVRTGHTEAF
J: TRBJ1-1; V: TRBV29-1; CDR3: SVESLPTEAF
J: TRBJ2-4; V: TRBV25-1; CDR3: ATRTGRAKNIQY
J: TRBJ2-5; V: TRBV5-6; CDR3: ASSFVGGDSGETKY
J: TRBJ2-5; V: TRBV7-2; CDR3: ASRGGGSSETQY
J: TRBJ1-1; V: TRBV5-1; CDR3: AKTRRGLPNTEAF
J: TRBJ2-3; V: TRBV12-3/TRBV12-4; CDR3: ASSLVSTPDTQY
J: TRBJ2-3; V: TRBV20-1; CDR3: SATYLAGGPINADTQY
J: TRBJ2-3; V: TRBV14; CDR3: ASSQGPGLLRTDTQY
J: TRBJ1-5; V: TRBV5-1; CDR3: ASSAGDVALGNQPQH
J: TRBJ1-6; V: TRBV5-6; CDR3: ASSSGPLDTPLH
J: TRBJ1-1; V: TRBV7-2; CDR3: ASSSKRAVNTEAF
J: TRBJ1-2; V: TRBV7-9; CDR3: ASSLEGYGYT
J: TRBJ1-4; V: TRBV4-1; CDR3: ASSQPGETNEKLF
J: TRBJ2-1; V: TRBV5-1; CDR3: ASSLDSGSLNEQF
J: TRBJ1-1; V: TRBV12-3/TRBV12-4; CDR3: ASGPPGTAMNTEAF
J: TRBJ2-7; V: TRBV9; CDR3: ASSPGGPFHEQY
J: TRBJ2-7; V: TRBV27; CDR3: ASSSWTVPYEQY
J: TRBJ1-1; V: TRBV28; CDR3: ASWDQKNTEAF
J: TRBJ1-1; V: TRBV4-3; CDR3: ASSPGGSQTTEAF
J: TRBJ1-2; V: TRBV20-1; CDR3: SARDGFNYGYT
J: TRBJ2-1; V: TRBV3-1; CDR3: ASSQDRDYLEGSYNEQF
J: TRBJ1-6; V: TRBV4-3; CDR3: ASSQDLNRRNSPLH
J: TRBJ1-6; V: TRBV18; CDR3: ASSPTLRDSPLH
J: TRBJ1-3; V: TRBV6-2/TRBV6-3; CDR3: ASSDPRLQGPGNTIY
J: TRBJ1-5; V: TRBV28; CDR3: ASSLLDRRYQPQH
J: TRBJ1-1; V: TRBV7-2; CDR3: ASSLYMNTEAF
J: TRBJ2-5; V: TRBV5-6; CDR3: ASSVPGTSGTETQY
J: TRBJ1-1; V: TRBV7-8; CDR3: ASSAGQGKNTEAF
J: TRBJ2-4; V: TRBV6-5; CDR3: ASSSFPGTGDIQY
J: TRBJ2-7; V: TRBV6-5; CDR3: ASTSTVTYEQY